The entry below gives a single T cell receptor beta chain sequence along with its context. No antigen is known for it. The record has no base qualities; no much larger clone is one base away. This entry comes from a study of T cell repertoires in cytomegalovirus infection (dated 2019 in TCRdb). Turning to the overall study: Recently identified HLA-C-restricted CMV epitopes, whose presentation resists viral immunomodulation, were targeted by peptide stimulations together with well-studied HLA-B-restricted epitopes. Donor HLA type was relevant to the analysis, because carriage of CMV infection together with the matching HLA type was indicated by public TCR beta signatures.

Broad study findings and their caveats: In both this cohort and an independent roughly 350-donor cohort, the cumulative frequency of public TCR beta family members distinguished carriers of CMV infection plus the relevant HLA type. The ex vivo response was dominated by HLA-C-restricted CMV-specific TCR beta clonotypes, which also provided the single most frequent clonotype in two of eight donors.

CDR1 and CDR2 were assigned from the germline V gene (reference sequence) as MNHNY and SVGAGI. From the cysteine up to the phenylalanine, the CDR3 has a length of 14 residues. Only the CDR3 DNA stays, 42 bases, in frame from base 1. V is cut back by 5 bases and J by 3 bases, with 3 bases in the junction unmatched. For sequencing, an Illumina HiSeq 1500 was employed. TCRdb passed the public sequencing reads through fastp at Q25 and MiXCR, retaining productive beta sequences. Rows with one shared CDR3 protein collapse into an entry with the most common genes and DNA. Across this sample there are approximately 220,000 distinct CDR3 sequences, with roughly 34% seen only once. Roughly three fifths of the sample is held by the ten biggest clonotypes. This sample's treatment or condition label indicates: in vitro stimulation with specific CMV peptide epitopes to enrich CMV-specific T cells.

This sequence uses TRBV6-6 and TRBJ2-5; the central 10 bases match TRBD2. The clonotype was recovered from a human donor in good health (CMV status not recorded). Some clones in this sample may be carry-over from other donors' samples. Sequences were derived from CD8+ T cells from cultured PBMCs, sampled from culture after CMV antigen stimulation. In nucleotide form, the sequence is TGTGCCAGCAGTATTCTAGCGGGGGAAGAGACCCAGTACTTC. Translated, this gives CASSILAGEETQYF.